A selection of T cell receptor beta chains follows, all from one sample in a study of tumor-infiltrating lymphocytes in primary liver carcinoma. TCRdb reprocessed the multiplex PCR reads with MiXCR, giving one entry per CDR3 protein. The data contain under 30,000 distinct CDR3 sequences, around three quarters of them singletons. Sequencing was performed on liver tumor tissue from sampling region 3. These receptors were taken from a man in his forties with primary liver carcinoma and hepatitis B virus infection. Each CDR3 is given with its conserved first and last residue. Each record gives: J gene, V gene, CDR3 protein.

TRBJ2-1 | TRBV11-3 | CASSLDLPGTNGFNEQFF
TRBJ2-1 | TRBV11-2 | CAGSSTYSGVSYNEQFF
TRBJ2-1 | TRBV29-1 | CSVEELAGHVYNEQFF
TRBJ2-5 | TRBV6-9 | CASRMTSPGKDQYF
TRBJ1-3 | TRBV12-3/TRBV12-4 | CASSPHRGGNTIYF
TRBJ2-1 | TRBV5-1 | CANSPFGTGDYNEQFF
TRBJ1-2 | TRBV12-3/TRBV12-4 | CASSFRQGANCGYTF
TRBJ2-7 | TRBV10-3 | CAISARDRGAVGTCEQYF
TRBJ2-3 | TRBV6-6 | CASGEGTRGRTDTQYF
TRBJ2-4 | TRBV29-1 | CRAGTDLAKNIQYF
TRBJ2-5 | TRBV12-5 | CASGLPGRKGETQYF
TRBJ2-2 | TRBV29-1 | CSVEAAGRSSAGELFF
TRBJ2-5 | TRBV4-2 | CASSPLGLAGGPHETPYF
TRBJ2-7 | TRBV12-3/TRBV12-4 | CVRSMGTGGSYEQYF
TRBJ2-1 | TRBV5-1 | CASSASRRGRDEHFF
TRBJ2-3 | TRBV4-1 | CVNSQVQGPDTQYF